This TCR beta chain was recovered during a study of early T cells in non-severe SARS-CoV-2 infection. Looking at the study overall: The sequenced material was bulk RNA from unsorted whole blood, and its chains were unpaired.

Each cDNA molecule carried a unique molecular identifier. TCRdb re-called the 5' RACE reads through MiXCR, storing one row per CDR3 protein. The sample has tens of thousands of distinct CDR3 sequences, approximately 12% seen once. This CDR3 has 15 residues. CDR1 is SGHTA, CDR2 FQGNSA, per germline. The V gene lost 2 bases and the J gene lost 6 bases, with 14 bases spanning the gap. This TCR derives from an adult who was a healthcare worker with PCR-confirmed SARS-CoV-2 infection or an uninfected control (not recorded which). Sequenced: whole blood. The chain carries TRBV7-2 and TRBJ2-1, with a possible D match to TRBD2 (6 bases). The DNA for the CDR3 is TGTGCCAGCAGCTTAAGGACTACGAACCTCAATGAGCAGTTCTTC. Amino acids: CASSLRTTNLNEQFF.